Each of the 20 T cell receptor beta chains below was sequenced from the same sample in a study of T-cell memory formation after mild COVID-19. TCRdb passed the 5' RACE reads through MiXCR, listing each CDR3 protein once. The sample lists 250,000 to 350,000 distinct CDR3 sequences, around 15% occurring once. Input material: PBMCs or a T cell subset sorted from them (not recorded which). These receptors came from a man aged 18 to 29 who had mild COVID-19 (a few samples of this study predate the infection). Cell type and time point are not known.

This clonotype came up a few times. The V and J genes are TRBV7-9 and TRBJ1-3; D is uncertain. V dropped 1 base and J dropped 4 bases, with 2 bases sitting between them. Germline V gene data show CDR1 as SEHNR and CDR2 as FQNEAQ (reference sequence). The CDR3 extends over 12 amino acids. In nucleotides, the CDR3 is TGTGCCAGCAGCTTAGAGGGAAACACCATATATTTT. Its translation is CASSLEGNTIYF.

The rearrangement joins TRBV3-1 to TRBJ2-3; TRBD2 matches at 10 bases. From germline, CDR1 is LGHDT and CDR2 YNNKEL (reference sequence). The J segment lost 5 bases and the V segment lost 6 bases, leaving 11 bases of the junction unmatched. This CDR3 comprises 16 residues. The CDR3 protein is CASRNRLAGGLDTQYF. The CDR3 DNA follows: TGTGCCAGCAGAAACCGATTAGCGGGGGGTTTAGATACGCAGTATTTT.

This clonotype was seen a handful of times. The gene calls are TRBV7-2 and TRBJ2-7; no clear D gene. Germline-derived CDR1 and CDR2 are SGHTA and FQGNSA. This CDR3 has 14 residues. V lost 7 bases, J lost 3 bases, and 16 bases lay in between. The CDR3 loop is CASTLVGYVYEQYF. CDR3 sequence (DNA): TGTGCCAGCACCCTAGTCGGCTACGTCTACGAGCAGTACTTC.

This clonotype was seen at least ten times. The chain carries TRBV18 and TRBJ2-2, with 7 nucleotides matching TRBD1. Looked up from germline, CDR1 is KGHSH and CDR2 is LQKENI. The CDR3 covers 21 residues. Trimming took 4 bases from V and 0 from J; bases not matched to a gene: 20. In nucleotides, the CDR3 is TGTGCCAGCTCACGTGCGGAAACGAGGGGGCGGTTCTTGTCGAACACCGGGGAGCTGTTTTTT. Translation: CASSRAETRGRFLSNTGELFF.

This clonotype was detected only a few times. The chain has TRBV29-1 and TRBJ2-2, with TRBD2 matching 11 bases. Germline V lookup: CDR1 SQVTM, CDR2 ANQGSEA. The CDR3 extends over 18 amino acids. Losses at the gene ends were 3 bases for V and 6 bases for J; bases not matched to a gene: 15. The CDR3 reads CSVEYSGGAPRLAGELFF. The CDR3, as DNA: TGCAGCGTTGAGTATAGCGGGGGGGCCCCCCGTCTTGCCGGGGAGCTGTTTTTT.

This clonotype has only one observation. The chain recombines TRBV20-1 with TRBJ2-5; a weak D match, TRBD2 (5 bases). Germline-derived CDR1 and CDR2 are DFQATT and SNEGSKA (reference sequence). The germline V and J ends were trimmed by 6 bases and 2 bases, with 13 bases remaining between them. CDR3 length: 13 residues. Here the CDR3 reads CSAPLTGQETQYF. The DNA of the CDR3 is TGCAGTGCCCCCCTCACGGGGCAAGAGACCCAGTACTTC.

In its sample, this clonotype was seen a few times. This chain links TRBV5-1 with TRBJ2-3; no definite D call. Germline lookup yields CDR1 SGHRS and CDR2 YFSETQ. Trimming pared 4 bases from V and 5 bases from J, leaving 14 bases between. The CDR3 sequence is 14 residues long. Here the CDR3 reads CASSPGSSKDTQYF. DNA of the CDR3: TGCGCCAGCAGCCCCGGGTCGTCGAAAGATACGCAGTATTTT.

The chain uses TRBV7-3 and TRBJ2-6, with no clear D. Looked up from germline, CDR1 is SGHTA and CDR2 is FQGTGA. V lost 4 bases and J lost 4, with 8 bases in between. The CDR3 loop spans 14 amino acids. The chain's CDR3 is CASSSDVGANVLTF. CDR3 nucleotide sequence: TGTGCCAGCAGCTCCGACGTCGGGGCCAACGTCCTGACTTTC.

In this sample, this clonotype turned up a few times. V is TRBV7-2 and J is TRBJ2-1; D may be TRBD2 (7 bases). This CDR3 has 20 amino acids. CDR1 SGHTA and CDR2 FQGNSA come from the germline V gene. Trimming took 5 bases from V and 6 from J, leaving 32 bases between them. CDR3 amino acids: CASSPRQVRAWGGDGNEQFF. The CDR3 nucleotides are TGTGCCAGCAGCCCTCGTCAGGTCAGGGCATGGGGGGGCGATGGCAATGAGCAGTTCTTC.

This clonotype turned up a few times. The chain has TRBV27 and TRBJ1-1; 8 positions match TRBD1. The CDR3 has 16 residues. Germline assignment: CDR1 MNHEY and CDR2 SMNVEV (reference sequence). J gave up 0 bases and V 2 bases, and 5 bases lay outside the gene matches. The CDR3 region is CASSLARTGMNTEAFF. The CDR3 DNA sequence: TGTGCCAGCAGTTTAGCGAGGACAGGGATGAACACTGAAGCTTTCTTT.

The V call is TRBV9, the J call TRBJ2-3; D perhaps matches TRBD1 (5 bases). The V end lost 1 base, the J end lost 7 bases, and 13 bases lay between the germline ends. From germline, CDR1 is SGDLS and CDR2 YYNGEE. This CDR3 region has 14 residues. The CDR3 loop reads CASSVTPSDNTQYF. The CDR3 nucleotides read TGTGCCAGCAGCGTAACTCCCTCGGACAATACGCAGTATTTT.

This clonotype was counted between two and nine times. The chain uses TRBV6-5 and TRBJ1-1; no clear D. Germline CDR1 and CDR2: MNHEY and SVGAGI. Trimming stripped 5 bases from V and 2 bases from J, with 9 bases between. The CDR3 is made up of 13 amino acids. This chain's CDR3 is CASSATPNTEAFF. DNA of the CDR3: TGTGCCAGCAGTGCCACGCCAAACACTGAAGCTTTCTTT.

This clonotype appeared once. The rearrangement uses TRBV10-2 and TRBJ2-1; TRBD2 aligns across 12 bases. CDR1 WSHSY and CDR2 SAAADI come from the germline V gene. This CDR3 contains 18 residues. The junction had 16 bases not matched to a gene; V was cut back by 5 bases and J by 8 bases. Here the CDR3 DNA reads TGCGCCAGCAGTTCCCCTACGAATGGACTAGCGGGGAAGGATGAGCAGTTCTTC. This gives the protein CASSSPTNGLAGKDEQFF.

This chain joins TRBV20-1 and TRBJ2-7; D tentatively reads TRBD1 or TRBD2 (5 bases each). Germline CDR1 DFQATT, CDR2 SNEGSKA (reference sequence). The CDR3 consists of 14 residues. The V end was cut by 0 bases, the J end by 6 bases, with 15 bases between. The CDR3 reads CSARDRERGGEQYV. The CDR3 nucleotides are TGCAGTGCTAGAGATAGGGAACGGGGCGGCGAGCAGTACGTC.

The CDR3 DNA reads TGCGCCAGCAGCCTTGCCAGTCGAGATGCAGATACGCAGTATTTT. Its translation is CASSLASRDADTQYF. The rearrangement joins TRBV5-1 to TRBJ2-3; D is undetermined. Germline V gene lookup returns CDR1 SGHRS and CDR2 YFSETQ. Trimming pared 4 bases from V and 4 bases from J, leaving 16 bases between. The CDR3 length is 15 residues.

This clonotype was observed a few times. The V gene is TRBV12-5, the J gene TRBJ2-1, with 7 bases aligning to TRBD1. With V trimmed by 1 base and J by 0 bases, 3 bases remained unmatched. Germline V gene data show CDR1 as LGHNT and CDR2 as FRNRAP. This CDR3 is built from 16 residues. CDR3 amino acids: CASGLDRGFSYNEQFF. The CDR3 nucleotides are TGTGCTAGTGGTTTGGACAGGGGCTTCTCCTACAATGAGCAGTTCTTC.

The table lists this clonotype with a few counts. This chain joins TRBV27 and TRBJ2-5, with D possibly TRBD1 on 6 matching bases. Germline CDR1 is MNHEY and CDR2 is SMNVEV (reference sequence). V lost 5 bases and J 1 base, leaving 11 bases between the germline ends. This CDR3 is built from 14 residues. In nucleotides, the CDR3 is TGTGCCAGCAGTCCCAGGGGCTTCCAAGAGACCCAGTACTTC. Residues: CASSPRGFQETQYF.

This chain joins TRBV5-1 and TRBJ2-5, with 10 bases aligning to TRBD1. With V trimmed by 3 bases and J by 3 bases, 2 bases remained unmatched. The CDR3 loop spans 14 amino acids. Germline CDR1 SGHRS, CDR2 YFSETQ. The CDR3 reads CASSSGTGEETQYF. The CDR3 coding sequence is TGCGCCAGCAGCTCGGGGACAGGGGAAGAGACCCAGTACTTC. Drawing the rest from reference TRBV5-1 and TRBJ2-5, the complete variable domain is KAGVTQTPRYLIKTRGQQVTLSCSPISGHRSVSWYQQTPGQGLQFLFEYFSETQRNKGNFPGRFSGRQFSNSRSEMNVSTLELGDSALYLCASSSGTGEETQYFGPGTRLLVL.

The V call is TRBV9, the J call TRBJ1-2; tentatively, D is TRBD1 (5 bases). The CDR3 spans 16 residues. The germline V and J ends were trimmed by 0 bases and 4 bases, with 16 bases remaining between them. CDR1 SGDLS and CDR2 YYNGEE come from the germline V gene. The CDR3 sequence is CASSVAGPAVGYGYTF. DNA for the CDR3: TGTGCCAGCAGCGTAGCAGGGCCGGCTGTGGGCTATGGCTACACCTTC.

This clonotype occurred a few times. The chain has TRBV5-1 and TRBJ1-3, with TRBD1 identical over 8 bases. The germline gives CDR1 SGHRS, CDR2 YFSETQ. Losses at the gene ends were 0 bases for V and 1 base for J; bases not matched to a gene: 12. The CDR3 runs to 19 residues. The CDR3 region has the DNA TGCGCCAGCAGCTTGGACGGACAGGGTAACCTCAGGTCTGGAAACACCATATATTTT. Translated: CASSLDGQGNLRSGNTIYF.